The 17 T cell receptor beta chains listed next were all sequenced from one sample in a study of T cell repertoires in cytomegalovirus infection. TCRdb re-called the reads with MiXCR, one entry per CDR3 protein. The sample has 270,000 or so distinct CDR3 sequences, around 15% seen once. Specimen: CD8+ T cells from PBMCs. The receptors were gathered from a human donor in good health (CMV status not recorded). Some clones in this sample may be carry-over from other donors' samples.

This clonotype has a handful of counts. The rearrangement uses TRBV4-1 and TRBJ1-1; 8 bases map to TRBD1. Losses at the gene ends were 0 bases for V and 3 bases for J; bases not matched to a gene: 3. Germline V CDR1 and CDR2: MGHRA, YSYEKL. This CDR3 comprises 15 residues. CDR3 nucleotide sequence: TGCGCCAGCAGCCAAGAAACAGGGGGGTACACTGAAGCTTTCTTT. It yields the protein CASSQETGGYTEAFF.

This clonotype was seen repeatedly, ten times or more. The gene calls are TRBV7-9 and TRBJ2-3, with D tentatively TRBD1 or TRBD2 (6 bases each). V was cut by 4 bases and J by 3 bases, with 17 bases left in between. Germline lookup yields CDR1 SEHNR and CDR2 FQNEAQ (reference sequence). The CDR3 contains 16 residues. The CDR3 reads CASSSPGGGETDTQYF. CDR3 in DNA: TGTGCCAGCAGCTCCCCTGGAGGGGGAGAAACAGATACGCAGTATTTT.

The V call is TRBV6-1, the J call TRBJ2-1, with 10 bases aligning to TRBD1. J was trimmed by 5 bases and V by 7 bases; bases with no gene match: 5. The CDR3 has 14 residues. Germline CDR1 and CDR2: MNHNS and SASEGT. The CDR3 is CASTGTGVNNEQFF. As DNA, the CDR3 is TGTGCCAGCACCGGGACAGGGGTTAACAATGAGCAGTTCTTC.

The chain recombines TRBV5-6 with TRBJ1-5; no firm D call. The CDR3 runs to 16 residues. Trimming removed 4 bases from V and 0 bases from J, with 14 bases in between. The germline V gene encodes CDR1 SGHDT and CDR2 YYEEEE. As DNA, the CDR3 is TGTGCCAGCAGCCTGGGTGGCAGGCCTAGCAATCAGCCCCAGCATTTT. It codes for CASSLGGRPSNQPQHF.

This chain joins TRBV4-3 and TRBJ2-7, with a tentative D call TRBD1 (5 bases). Per germline, CDR1 LGHNA and CDR2 YSLEER. There are 16 residues in the CDR3. The V end lost 0 bases, the J end lost 6 bases, and 18 bases lay between the germline ends. The CDR3 region has the DNA TGCGCCAGCAGCCAAGATCTGGTAGGGGTCGGTGGCGAGCAGTACTTC. It is translated as CASSQDLVGVGGEQYF.

The chain has TRBV5-6 and TRBJ2-1, with D uncertain. This CDR3 contains 15 residues. Between the trimmed V and J ends, which lost 4 bases and 0 bases, there was a span of 11 bases. Germline CDR1 and CDR2: SGHDT and YYEEEE. Here the CDR3 DNA reads TGTGCCAGCAGCCCAGCGCAAAGCTCCTACAATGAGCAGTTCTTC. It is translated as CASSPAQSSYNEQFF.

This clonotype was counted between two and nine times. The chain is built from TRBV28 and TRBJ2-2; weak D call: TRBD1 (5 bases). CDR3 length: 16 residues. CDR1 is MDHEN, CDR2 SYDVKM, per germline. Between the trimmed V and J ends, which lost 6 bases and 7 bases, there was a span of 21 bases. The CDR3 sequence is CASSPKGVPRIGELFF. DNA of the CDR3: TGTGCCAGCAGCCCAAAAGGGGTCCCTAGGATCGGGGAGCTGTTTTTT.

The table lists this clonotype with a count of one. The V and J genes are TRBV29-1 and TRBJ2-7, with 8 nucleotides matching TRBD2. V shed 5 bases and J 2 bases; nucleotides not matched to a gene: 5. The germline V gene encodes CDR1 SQVTM and CDR2 ANQGSEA. The CDR3 totals 13 residues. In DNA form, the CDR3 reads TGCAGCGTTACCTTGCGGGGGGCCTACGAGCAGTACTTC. It codes for CSVTLRGAYEQYF.

About this clonotype: A much more abundant neighbour one base away suggests this may be a read error. Likely a read error: the CDR3 ends without its conserved phenylalanine or tryptophan. J is TRBJ1-6 and V is TRBV7-2, with unresolved D. V shed 5 bases and J shed 6 bases, with 17 bases lying between them. Germline CDR1 reads SGHTA; CDR2 reads FQGNSA. The CDR3 is 16 residues long. The DNA for the CDR3 is TGTGCCAGCAGCGGGGAGTCCGGTTGGACTAATTCACCCCTCCACTAT. This gives the protein CASSGESGWTNSPLHY.

The V gene is TRBV5-1, the J gene TRBJ2-7, with D perhaps matching TRBD1 (6 bases). CDR1 SGHRS and CDR2 YFSETQ come from the germline V gene. This CDR3 spans 15 amino acids. The V and J ends lost 0 bases and 3 bases respectively, with 13 bases between them. The CDR3 nucleotides are TGCGCCAGCAGCTTGGCCCCGACAGGCCTCTACGAGCAGTACTTC. Amino acid sequence: CASSLAPTGLYEQYF.

Written as DNA, the CDR3 is TGTGCCAGCAGTTACTCAGCAGGGGGCACAGATACGCAGTATTTT. Protein: CASSYSAGGTDTQYF. The rearrangement links TRBV6-5 to TRBJ2-3; a weak D match, TRBD1 (6 bases). The CDR3 sequence is 15 residues long. Trimming removed 0 bases from V and 1 base from J, with 8 bases in between. Germline CDR1 and CDR2: MNHEY and SVGAGI.

This clonotype has a count of ten or more. Sequence at one end of the junction differs from germline and may be a read error. The CDR3 region is CASSFIRLAGVPVF. In DNA, the CDR3 is TGTGCCAGCAGTTTTATTAGGCTAGCGGGGGTTCCAGTCTTC. V and J are TRBV28 and TRBJ2-1; 10 nucleotides match TRBD2. The CDR3 spans 14 residues. The V gene's germline CDR1 is MDHEN and CDR2 SYDVKM. Together with reference TRBV28 and TRBJ2-1, the CDR3 gives the full variable domain: DVKVTQSSRYLVKRTGEKVFLECVQDMDHENMFWYRQDPGLGLRLIYFSYDVKMKEKGDIPEGYSVSREKKERFSLILESASTNQTSMYLCASSFIRLAGVPVFGPGTRLTVL.

This clonotype was seen a few times. The rearrangement joins TRBV7-9 to TRBJ2-7; TRBD1 might be the D (5 bases). The length of the CDR3 is 14 residues. The V and J ends lost 3 bases and 2 bases respectively, with 11 bases between them. The germline V gene encodes CDR1 SEHNR and CDR2 FQNEAQ (reference sequence). CDR3 loop: CASSLKGVPYEQYF. CDR3 nucleotide sequence: TGTGCCAGCAGCTTGAAAGGGGTCCCCTACGAGCAGTACTTC.

This chain links TRBV9 with TRBJ1-1, with a tentative D call TRBD1 (5 bases). Trimming took off 7 bases at V and 4 bases at J, with 11 bases between the two ends. The CDR3 sequence is 12 residues long. Looked up from germline, CDR1 is SGDLS and CDR2 is YYNGEE. This CDR3 reads CASGGGTTEAFF. The CDR3, as DNA: TGTGCCAGCGGGGGAGGGACCACTGAAGCTTTCTTT.

This clonotype was counted many times. V and J are TRBV4-1 and TRBJ2-7, with TRBD2 matching 7 bases. CDR3 length equals 16 residues. With 0 bases clipped from V and 1 base from J, the junction kept 6 bases outside the gene matches. Germline CDR1 MGHRA, CDR2 YSYEKL. The CDR3 here is CASSQDVSGASYEQYF. CDR3 nucleotide sequence: TGCGCCAGCAGCCAAGATGTGAGCGGGGCGTCCTACGAGCAGTACTTC.

The chain recombines TRBV20-1 with TRBJ2-7; tentative D call: TRBD2 (5 bases). The CDR3 is 13 amino acids. The V gene's germline CDR1 is DFQATT and CDR2 SNEGSKA (reference sequence). Trimming stripped 6 bases from V and 4 bases from J, with 16 bases between. For the CDR3, the DNA is TGCAGTGCCATAGATACCCGGGGTTACGAGCAGTACTTC. This translates into CSAIDTRGYEQYF.

On this clonotype itself: Being one base from a much bigger clone, this may be a read error. The gene calls are TRBV7-2 and TRBJ1-2; unclear D gene. CDR3 length equals 13 residues. Germline lookup yields CDR1 SGHTA and CDR2 FQGNSA. The CDR3 spells CAGSPGGLYGYTF. The DNA of the CDR3 is TGTGCCGGCAGCCCCGGCGGACTCTATGGCTACACCTTC.